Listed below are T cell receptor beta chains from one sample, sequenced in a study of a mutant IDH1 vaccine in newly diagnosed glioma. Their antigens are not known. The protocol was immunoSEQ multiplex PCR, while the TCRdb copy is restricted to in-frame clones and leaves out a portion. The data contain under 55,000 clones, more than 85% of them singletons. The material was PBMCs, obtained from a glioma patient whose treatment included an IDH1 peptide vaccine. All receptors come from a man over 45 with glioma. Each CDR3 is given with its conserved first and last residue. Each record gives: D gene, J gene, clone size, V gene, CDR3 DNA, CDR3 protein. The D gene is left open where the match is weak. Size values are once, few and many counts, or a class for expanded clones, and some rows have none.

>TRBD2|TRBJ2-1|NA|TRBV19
TGTGCCAGTACCTCTAGCGGGATTCGGTACAATGAGCAGTTCTTC
CASTSSGIRYNEQFF
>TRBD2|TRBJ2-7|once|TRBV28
TGTGCCAGCAGTTTTTATGGCGGGAGCTACGAGCAGTACTTC
CASSFYGGSYEQYF
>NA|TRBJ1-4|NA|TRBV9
TGTGCCAGCAGCCCGGACAGCCAAGTAATTAATGAAAAACTGTTTTTT
CASSPDSQVINEKLFF
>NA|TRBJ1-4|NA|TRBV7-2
TGTGCCAGCAGATTTTCAACGGCTGGTAATGAAAAACTGTTTTTT
CASRFSTAGNEKLFF
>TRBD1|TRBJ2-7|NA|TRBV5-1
TGCGCCAGCAGCTCCGGGACAGGGACCAACGAGCAGTACTTC
CASSSGTGTNEQYF
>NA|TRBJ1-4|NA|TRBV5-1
TGCGCCAGCAGCTTGGGGGCAACTAATGAAAAACTGTTTTTT
CASSLGATNEKLFF
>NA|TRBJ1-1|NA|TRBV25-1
TGTGCCAGCAGTGTAAGCGCTGAAGCTTTCTTT
CASSVSAEAFF
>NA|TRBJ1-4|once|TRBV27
TGTGCCAGCAGTTTATCGGGCAGTACTCCTAGAACTAATGAAAAACTGTTTTTT
CASSLSGSTPRTNEKLFF
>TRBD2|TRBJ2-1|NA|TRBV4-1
TGCGCCAGCAGCCAAAACAGCCGGGGGGACTTCTACAATGAGCAGTTCTTC
CASSQNSRGDFYNEQFF
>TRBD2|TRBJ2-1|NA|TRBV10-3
TGTGCCATCAGTGGGGATCCCGGGACTAGCGGGAACAATGAGCAGTTCTTC
CAISGDPGTSGNNEQFF
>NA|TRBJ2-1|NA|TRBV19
TGTGCCAGTAGTATGTCCCATCGCAATGAGCAGTTCTTC
CASSMSHRNEQFF
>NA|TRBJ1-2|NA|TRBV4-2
TGTGCCAGCAGCCAAGGTCTTGGATCTAACTATGGCTACACCTTC
CASSQGLGSNYGYTF
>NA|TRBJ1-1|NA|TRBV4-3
TGCGCCAGCAGCCCTCGGGACGGGTACGGTGAAGCTTTCTTT
CASSPRDGYGEAFF
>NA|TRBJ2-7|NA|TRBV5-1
TGCGCCAGCAGCTCGGGACTGGGCTCCTACGAGCAGTACTTC
CASSSGLGSYEQYF
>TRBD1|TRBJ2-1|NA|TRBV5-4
TGTGCCAGCAGCTTGGGCCAGGGGGCCCCCTACAATGAGCAGTTCTTC
CASSLGQGAPYNEQFF
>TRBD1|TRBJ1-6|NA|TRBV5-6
TGTGCCAGCAGCTGGGGGTCAAGTGGACAGGGATGGTCACCCCTCCACTTT
CASSWGSSGQGWSPLHF
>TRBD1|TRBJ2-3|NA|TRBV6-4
TGTGCCAGCAGTGGGACAGGGCACACAGATACGCAGTATTTT
CASSGTGHTDTQYF
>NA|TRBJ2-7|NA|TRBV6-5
TGTGCCAGCAGTTACTCGTGGACTACCTACGAGCAGTACTTC
CASSYSWTTYEQYF
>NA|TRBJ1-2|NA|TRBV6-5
TGTGCCAGCAGTCTCTCAAAATGGGTGGCTCATGGCTACACCTTC
CASSLSKWVAHGYTF
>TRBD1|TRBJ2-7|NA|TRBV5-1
TGCGCCAGCAGCTTAACATGGACAGGCGAGCAGTACTTC
CASSLTWTGEQYF
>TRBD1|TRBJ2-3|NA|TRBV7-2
TGTGCCAGCAGCTTAAGAGGACAGGGGCGCACAGATACGCAGTATTTT
CASSLRGQGRTDTQYF
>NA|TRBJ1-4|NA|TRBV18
TGTGCCAGCTCATTAAGTTCTAATGAAAAACTGTTTTTT
CASSLSSNEKLFF
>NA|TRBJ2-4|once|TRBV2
TGTGCCAGCAGGCTGGACCTGAAGGGTATTCAGTACTTC
CASRLDLKGIQYF
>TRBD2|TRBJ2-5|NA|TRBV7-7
TGTGCTAGCAGCTTATCGGGACTAGCGGGAGAGACCCAGTACTTC
CASSLSGLAGETQYF
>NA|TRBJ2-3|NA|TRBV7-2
TGTGCCAGCAGCCCCGAGGTTGGGATTGCTGTAGATACGCAGTATTTT
CASSPEVGIAVDTQYF
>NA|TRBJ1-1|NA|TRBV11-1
TGTGCCAGCAGCTTAGGGACAGAAGCTTTCTTT
CASSLGTEAFF